This TCR beta chain appears in the sequencing data of a study of CD8+ T cells in alopecia areata. As for the study in general: Severity scores in treated patients reflected the percentage of scalp affected. The study, taken as a whole, reports: Expanded CD8+ clones among the top 100, and scalp clonality, were significantly decreased by tofacitinib.

Extracted from the samples, RNA was reverse transcribed into cDNA to serve as the sequencing template. The repertoire was sequenced with immunoSEQ multiplex PCR; TCRdb's copy has only in-frame clones and lacks some. The sample contains 150,000 or so clones, around 87% of which appear only once. The sample's treatment: oral pan-JAK inhibitor, 5-10 mg twice daily. Punch biopsies of lesional scalp, plus peripheral blood, were taken from alopecia areata patients. This CDR3 has 16 amino acids. Germline assignment: CDR1 SGDLS and CDR2 YYNGEE. V was clipped by 4 bases and J by 0 bases, with 17 bases between them. A word on this clone: Its antigen is undetermined.

This sample comprised CD8+ T cells sorted from blood, obtained at week 4, from a patient treated with tofacitinib. This TCR derives from a human donor with alopecia areata. This sequence joins TRBV9 and TRBJ2-7; D uncertain. The CDR3 coding sequence is TGTGCCAGCAGCCCCTCTGGACCGTTGAGCTCCTACGAGCAGTACTTC. Its translation is CASSPSGPLSSYEQYF. The variable domain in full, with the rest retrieved from reference TRBV9 and TRBJ2-7, is DSGVTQTPKHLITATGQRVTLRCSPRSGDLSVYWYQQSLDQGLQFLIQYYNGEERAKGNILERFSAQQFPDLHSELNLSSLELGDSALYFCASSPSGPLSSYEQYFGPGTRLTVT.